Listed below are T cell receptor beta chains from one sample, sequenced in a study of blood T cell repertoires in COVID-19. The repertoire was sequenced with immunoSEQ multiplex PCR; TCRdb's copy has only in-frame clones and lacks some. The table records around 140,000 clones, roughly 84% of them present only once. The sequencing sample was made of peripheral blood. The receptors come from a man aged 25 to 40 with COVID-19, enrolled during active disease. CDR3s include the opening cysteine and the closing phenylalanine or tryptophan. The D gene is left open where the match is weak. Rows may omit the clone size; those that give it use once, few, many or a size class.

. | TRBJ1-3 | TRBV4-1 | few | CASSQAPGSGNTIYF | TGCGCCAGCAGCCAAGCCCCAGGGTCTGGAAACACCATATATTTT
. | TRBJ1-5 | TRBV28 | . | CASTTPTGRPQHF | TGTGCCAGCACCACCCCGACGGGGAGGCCCCAGCATTTT
. | TRBJ1-5 | TRBV27 | few | CASSLTPQAFMPQHF | TGTGCCAGCAGTCTTACCCCACAGGCATTCATGCCCCAGCATTTT
TRBD2 | TRBJ2-5 | TRBV5-1 | few | CASSLYAGAQTQYF | TGCGCCAGCAGCTTGTACGCGGGAGCACAGACCCAGTACTTC
TRBD2 | TRBJ2-3 | TRBV4-1 | . | CASSQEEGGGADTQYF | TGCGCCAGCAGCCAAGAGGAAGGCGGGGGGGCAGATACGCAGTATTTT
. | TRBJ1-5 | TRBV7-2 | . | CASSLGARGNQPQHF | TGTGCCAGCAGCTTAGGCGCCAGGGGAAATCAGCCCCAGCATTTT
. | TRBJ1-2 | TRBV10-2 | . | CASGRARANYGYTF | TGCGCCAGCGGGCGGGCCCGAGCTAACTATGGCTACACCTTC
. | TRBJ2-4 | TRBV7-2 | . | CASSPSRVRGLLAKNIQYF | TGTGCCAGCAGCCCCTCTAGGGTCCGGGGTCTACTAGCCAAAAACATTCAGTACTTC
TRBD2 | TRBJ2-7 | TRBV6-5 | . | CASTPREGWSYEQYF | TGTGCCAGCACTCCGAGGGAGGGGTGGTCTTACGAGCAGTACTTC
TRBD2 | TRBJ2-1 | TRBV2 | . | CASSRLGGRTYNEQFF | TGTGCCAGCAGCCGATTGGGGGGGAGGACCTACAATGAGCAGTTCTTC
TRBD1 | TRBJ1-3 | TRBV28 | . | CASSMRDRVGNTIYF | TGTGCCAGCAGTATGAGGGACAGGGTTGGAAACACCATATATTTT
. | TRBJ2-7 | TRBV27 | once | CASSLAGTYEQYF | TGTGCCAGCAGTTTGGCGGGCACATACGAGCAGTACTTC
TRBD1 | TRBJ2-7 | TRBV7-9 | . | CASSQGTDWGEQYF | TGTGCCAGCAGCCAAGGGACAGATTGGGGAGAGCAGTACTTC